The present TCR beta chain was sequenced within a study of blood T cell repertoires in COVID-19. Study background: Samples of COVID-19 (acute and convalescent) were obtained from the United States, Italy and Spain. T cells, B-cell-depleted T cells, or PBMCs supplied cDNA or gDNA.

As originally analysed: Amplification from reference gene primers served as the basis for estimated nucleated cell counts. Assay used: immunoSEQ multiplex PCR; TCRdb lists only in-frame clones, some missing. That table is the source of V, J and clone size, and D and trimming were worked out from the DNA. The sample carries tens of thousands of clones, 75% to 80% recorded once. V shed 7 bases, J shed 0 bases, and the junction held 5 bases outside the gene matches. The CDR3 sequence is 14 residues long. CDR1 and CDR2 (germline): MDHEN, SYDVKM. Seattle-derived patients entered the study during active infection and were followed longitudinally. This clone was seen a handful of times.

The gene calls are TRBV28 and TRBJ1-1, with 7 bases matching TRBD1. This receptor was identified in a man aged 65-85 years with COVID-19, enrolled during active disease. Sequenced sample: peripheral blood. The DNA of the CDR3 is TGTGCCAGCATTAGGGACAGCTTGAACACTGAAGCTTTCTTT. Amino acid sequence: CASIRDSLNTEAFF.